This T cell receptor (beta chain) was sequenced in a study of T cell changes during pregnancy in multiple sclerosis. In this sample, this clone turned up a few times. The protocol was immunoSEQ multiplex PCR, while the TCRdb copy is restricted to in-frame clones and leaves out a portion. The repertoire holds 100,000 to 140,000 clones, with about 90% as singletons. Sample: peripheral blood, taken in the third trimester of pregnancy. This TCR was recovered from a female donor in good health, enrolled as a control in a pregnancy study.

Here the CDR3 reads CASSLFQGDSNQPQHF. CDR3 nucleotides: TGTGCCAGCAGTTTATTTCAGGGGGATAGCAATCAGCCCCAGCATTTT. The rearrangement joins TRBV2 to TRBJ1-5; 7 nucleotides align to TRBD1. Trimming cost V 5 bases and J 0 bases; bases outside gene matches: 7. CDR3 length: 16 residues. The germline CDR1 and CDR2 sequences are SNHLY and FYNNEI.